The 15 T cell receptor beta chains in this list originate from one sample, sequenced in a study of OX40 agonist ivuxolimab in advanced cancers. The repertoire was sequenced with immunoSEQ multiplex PCR; TCRdb's copy has only in-frame clones and lacks some. Of approximately 92,000 clones listed, about 96% are singletons. Source: CD4+ or CD8+ T cells sorted from blood, taken in a trial of the OX40 agonist ivuxolimab. Receptors were obtained from an adult with an advanced solid tumor such as melanoma, head and neck, liver or kidney cancer.

This clone was seen only a few times. The V gene is TRBV7-8, the J gene TRBJ2-3, with unresolved D. Between the trimmed V and J ends, which lost 1 base and 2 bases, there was a span of 4 bases. This CDR3 region has 13 residues. Germline V gene sequence: CDR1 SGHVS, CDR2 FQNEAQ. As DNA, the CDR3 is TGTGCCAGCAGCTTAGGTCCCACAGATACGCAGTATTTT. This sequence encodes CASSLGPTDTQYF.

This clone was detected only once. The genes are TRBV7-2 and TRBJ1-2; D gene ambiguous. Trimming cost V 1 base and J 8 bases, with 11 bases left between them. The CDR3 spans 13 residues. Germline V gene lookup returns CDR1 SGHTA and CDR2 FQGNSA. This CDR3 reads CASSLGRLHGYTF. Here the CDR3 DNA reads TGTGCCAGCAGCTTAGGCCGGCTCCACGGCTACACCTTC.

V and J are TRBV4-1 and TRBJ2-3, with D tentatively TRBD2 (7 bases). The CDR3 has 17 residues. V was trimmed by 0 bases and J by 6 bases, leaving 19 bases between them. Germline values: CDR1 MGHRA, CDR2 YSYEKL. CDR3 in DNA: TGCGCCAGCAGCCAAGAGGGGGCGGGGGCGGTTGTTGATACGCAGTATTTT. Its translation is CASSQEGAGAVVDTQYF.

The rearrangement links TRBV27 to TRBJ2-7; 8 bases fit TRBD2. This CDR3 spans 16 amino acids. From germline, CDR1 is MNHEY and CDR2 SMNVEV (reference sequence). V trimming: 8 bases; J trimming: 0 bases; junction bases outside the gene matches: 12. The CDR3 protein is CASDPRGGSPSYEQYF. For the CDR3, the DNA is TGTGCCAGCGACCCCCGGGGGGGCTCCCCCTCCTACGAGCAGTACTTC.

The V and J genes are TRBV19 and TRBJ2-7, with D hard to call. The CDR3 has 13 amino acids. The germline gives CDR1 LNHDA, CDR2 SQIVND (reference sequence). The V end was cut by 1 base, the J end by 6 bases, with 10 bases between. The CDR3 region has the DNA TGTGCCAGTAGTATAGGTTGGGGAAGCGAGCAGTACTTC. Translation: CASSIGWGSEQYF.

This sequence joins TRBV5-4 and TRBJ2-7; perhaps TRBD1 as D (5 bases). Germline lookup yields CDR1 SGHNT and CDR2 YYREEE (reference sequence). The CDR3 runs 15 residues. The V end lost 0 bases, the J end lost 2 bases, and 12 bases lay between the germline ends. The CDR3 DNA sequence: TGTGCCAGCAGCTTGGATAAGGGGATTACCTACGAGCAGTACTTC. Residues: CASSLDKGITYEQYF.

The chain recombines TRBV6-5 with TRBJ1-3; a weak D match, TRBD1 (6 bases). The CDR3 loop spans 14 amino acids. V lost 6 bases and J 1 base, leaving 10 bases between the germline ends. Germline V gene data show CDR1 as MNHEY and CDR2 as SVGAGI. This chain's CDR3 is CASSPTGSGNTIYF. The DNA for the CDR3 is TGTGCCAGCAGCCCCACAGGGTCTGGAAACACCATATATTTT.

This clone was detected a few times. This sequence joins TRBV28 and TRBJ1-5, with D perhaps matching TRBD1 (5 bases). Germline-derived CDR1 and CDR2 are MDHEN and SYDVKM. This CDR3 is 14 amino acids long. Trimming left V 3 bases short and J 7 bases short, with 13 bases between. CDR3 sequence reads: CASSFQGQPQPQHF. The CDR3 DNA reads as TGTGCCAGCAGTTTCCAAGGACAACCCCAGCCCCAGCATTTT.

This rearrangement joins TRBV7-9 to TRBJ2-3; no clear D. The germline V gene encodes CDR1 SEHNR and CDR2 FQNEAQ (reference sequence). The V and J ends lost 6 bases and 2 bases respectively, with 3 bases between them. The CDR3 sequence is 11 residues long. The DNA of the CDR3 is TGTGCCAGCAGAATCACAGATACGCAGTATTTT. It encodes CASRITDTQYF.

The rearrangement joins TRBV7-9 to TRBJ2-1, with 9 bases that match TRBD1. Germline V lookup: CDR1 SEHNR, CDR2 FQNEAQ (reference sequence). The junction had 6 bases not matched to a gene; V was cut back by 4 bases and J by 5 bases. There are 15 residues in the CDR3. In DNA form, the CDR3 reads TGTGCCAGCAGCTCCTCGTGGGACAGGGACAATGAGCAGTTCTTC. Translated, it gives CASSSSWDRDNEQFF.

The V gene is TRBV7-9, the J gene TRBJ1-5; D is undetermined. Germline lookup yields CDR1 SEHNR and CDR2 FQNEAQ (reference sequence). The CDR3 loop spans 12 amino acids. The ends were cut back, 4 bases at V and 3 bases at J, with 4 bases in the middle. CDR3 sequence: CASSSNNQPQHF. The CDR3 DNA follows: TGTGCCAGCAGCTCCAACAATCAGCCCCAGCATTTT.

The rearrangement uses TRBV4-2 and TRBJ2-7; 11 bases fit TRBD1. Germline assignment: CDR1 LGHNA and CDR2 YNFKEQ. There are 15 residues in the CDR3. Germline trimming cut 4 bases from V and 2 bases from J; bases unmatched to any gene: 4. The CDR3 nucleotides read TGTGCCAGCAGCCTCGGACAGGGGGCCCCCTACGAGCAGTACTTC. Protein: CASSLGQGAPYEQYF.

The J gene is TRBJ1-1, the V gene TRBV5-6; D call uncertain. Looked up from germline, CDR1 is SGHDT and CDR2 is YYEEEE. CDR3 length equals 14 residues. The V gene lost 1 base and the J gene lost 2 bases, with 9 bases spanning the gap. CDR3 bases: TGTGCCAGCAGCTTGTTTACCTCCAACACTGAAGCTTTCTTT. Translated, it gives CASSLFTSNTEAFF.

V is TRBV7-9 and J is TRBJ2-7, with D tentatively TRBD1 (5 bases). The CDR3 covers 13 residues. V gave up 2 bases and J gave up 2 bases, with 7 bases separating them. CDR1 and CDR2 (germline): SEHNR, FQNEAQ (reference sequence). This CDR3 reads CASSLTGTYEQYF. The CDR3 DNA is TGTGCCAGCAGCTTAACAGGAACCTACGAGCAGTACTTC.

The chain is built from TRBV28 and TRBJ2-7; D gene uncertain. The CDR3 extends over 13 amino acids. The V and J ends lost 2 bases and 6 bases respectively, with 11 bases between them. From germline, CDR1 is MDHEN and CDR2 SYDVKM. DNA of the CDR3: TGTGCCAGCAGTTTAATCGGGCAGTCCGAGCAGTACTTC. Protein product: CASSLIGQSEQYF. The entire variable domain, with the rest obtained from reference TRBV28 and TRBJ2-7, is as follows: DVKVTQSSRYLVKRTGEKVFLECVQDMDHENMFWYRQDPGLGLRLIYFSYDVKMKEKGDIPEGYSVSREKKERFSLILESASTNQTSMYLCASSLIGQSEQYFGPGTRLTVT.